This T cell receptor beta chain was sequenced for a study of blood T cell repertoires in COVID-19 (dated by TCRdb to about 2020). Turning to the overall study: Samples from collaborators originated in the United States, Italy and Spain and spanned both the acute and convalescent phases of COVID-19. Subjects who had been exposed to COVID-19, were actively infected with it, or had recovered from it provided the deeply sampled blood TCRbeta repertoires that made up the dataset. Sample metadata almost always included a de-identified subject ID, COVID-19 status, age in years and sex. Where available, HLA class I and class II types were taken from metadata supplied by the sample provider and were not determined by assay-based typing. Samples came from the ongoing ImmuneRACE study (first 160 participants) plus 1,254 subjects from 6 global collaborators. The material from the prospective study consisted of cDNA or gDNA derived from T cells, B-cell-depleted T cells, or PBMCs. The repertoires were released in a freely available public database intended as a resource for research on the immune response to SARS-CoV-2. Results the study describes overall, beyond this receptor: The amount of clinical and demographic metadata varied by source and participant and was provided uncurated.

Taken from the germline V gene, the CDR1 and CDR2 loops are LGHNA and YSLEER. The cysteine opens and the phenylalanine closes a CDR3 of 15 amino acids. The CDR3 DNA has 45 bases and is translated from base 1. V is cut back by 2 bases and J by 6 bases, with 3 bases in the junction unmatched. At one collaborating source in Seattle, patients were enrolled during active infection and were followed longitudinally through the course of disease. Whole blood was collected in K2EDTA tubes by collaborating institutions according to the institutions' own protocols. For TCRbeta analysis, collaborator samples were shipped as frozen whole blood, as isolated PBMCs, or as DNA extracted from either sample type. Of note for this clone: It has no known antigen specificity. No much larger clonotype is one base removed from it; base qualities were not supplied.

TCRbeta CDR3 regions were amplified from genomic DNA by means of the immunoSEQ Assay, a bias-controlled multiplex PCR. Per the source publication's procedure: Within the assay, amplification of reference gene primers was used to estimate how many nucleated cells each sample contained. To quantify the absolute abundance of each unique TCRbeta CDR3 rearrangement, sequence reads were collapsed and filtered. For each sample, productive Simpson clonality was calculated as the square root of Simpson's diversity index across productive rearrangements. The table comes from immuneACCESS by way of TCRdb, which keeps in-frame sequences with V and J called. Part of the clones is missing from these tables; in studies checked, under half for an unresolved V gene and the rest for unknown reasons. D and trimming were read from the DNA, whereas the V and J calls and clone size are those reported in that table. This sample holds some 290,000 clones; 90% were observed only once. The top ten constitute about 1% of the sample.

This sequence originates from a woman aged 40 to 50 with COVID-19, enrolled during active disease. Material: peripheral blood. The sequence links TRBV4-3 to TRBJ1-4; TRBD1 agrees with 10 junctional bases. The sequenced DNA is TGCGCCAGCAGCCAAACCGGGACAGGGGATGAAAAACTGTTTTTT. This translates into CASSQTGTGDEKLFF.